This T cell receptor (beta chain) was sequenced during a study of cytomegalovirus exposure and HLA in healthy donors. Study in general: In terms of ancestry, the Caucasian-associated cluster contained more than 65% of the approximately 400 genotyped donors.

Amplification used 60 Vbeta primers and 13 Jbeta primers. The method was immunoSEQ multiplex PCR; TCRdb's version includes in-frame clones alone and lacks a portion of them. The sample has about 140,000 clones; less than 85% are singletons. Germline lookup yields CDR1 SGHNT and CDR2 YYREEE (reference sequence). V was pared by 0 bases and J by 4 bases, with 8 bases between. This CDR3 has 15 amino acids. V usage is TRBV5-4 and J usage is TRBJ1-6, with D uncertain. The clonotype comes from a man aged 40-49 years in good health and CMV-seronegative. Sequences were obtained from PBMCs. DNA of the CDR3: TGTGCCAGCAGCTTGGTCGGGATTTATAATTCACCCCTCCACTTT. Amino acids: CASSLVGIYNSPLHF.